This T cell receptor (beta chain) was recorded in a study of blood T cell repertoires in COVID-19. Using immunoSEQ multiplex PCR, the repertoire was profiled, and TCRdb retains in-frame clones only, with some absent. This sample has some 200,000 clones, with about 79% found just once. This clone occurred a few times. This CDR3 has 15 residues. V dropped 0 bases and J dropped 4 bases, with 11 bases sitting between them. Germline V gene data show CDR1 as SGDLS and CDR2 as YYNGEE. The source of this sequence is a human donor in a cohort sampled during active COVID-19. The chain has TRBV9 and TRBJ1-5; D may be TRBD1 (6 bases). Specimen: peripheral blood. CDR3 bases: TGTGCCAGCAGCGTAGGGGGGGGCCCAAATCAGCCCCAGCATTTT. Residues: CASSVGGGPNQPQHF.